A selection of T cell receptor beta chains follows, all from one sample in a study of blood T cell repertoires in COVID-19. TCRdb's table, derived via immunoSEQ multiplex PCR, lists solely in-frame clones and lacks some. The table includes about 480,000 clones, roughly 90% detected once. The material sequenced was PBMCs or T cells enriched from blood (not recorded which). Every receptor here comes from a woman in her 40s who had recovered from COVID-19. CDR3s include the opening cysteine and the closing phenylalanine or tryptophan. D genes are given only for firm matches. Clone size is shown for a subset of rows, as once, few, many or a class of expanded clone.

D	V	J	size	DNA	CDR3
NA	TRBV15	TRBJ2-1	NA	TGTGCCACCAGCAGAGACAGCGGCCCCTACAATGAGCAGTTCTTC	CATSRDSGPYNEQFF
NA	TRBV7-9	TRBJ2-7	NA	TGTGCCAGCAGCTCCTCCCAGGGGCTCCACGAGCAGTACTTC	CASSSSQGLHEQYF
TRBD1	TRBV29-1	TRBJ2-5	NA	TGCAGCGCACTGGACAGGCAACAAGAGACCCAGTACTTC	CSALDRQQETQYF
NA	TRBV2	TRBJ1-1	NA	TGTGCCAGCTCAAAATCACAGCCTGTGAACACTGAAGCTTTCTTT	CASSKSQPVNTEAFF
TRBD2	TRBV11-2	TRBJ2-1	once	TGTGCCAGCAGCCCTCCGGTGCGGGAGGGGTGGAATGAGCAGTTCTTC	CASSPPVREGWNEQFF
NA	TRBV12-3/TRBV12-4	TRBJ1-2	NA	TGTGCCAGCAGTTTTTCGCGCGGGGGCTACACCTTC	CASSFSRGGYTF
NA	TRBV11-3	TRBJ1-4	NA	TGTGCCAGCAGCTTAGCTGGGCAAAAACTGTTTTTT	CASSLAGQKLFF
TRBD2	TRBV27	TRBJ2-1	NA	TGTGCCAGCAGTTTATCGGGACTAGCCATTAATGAGCAGTTCTTC	CASSLSGLAINEQFF
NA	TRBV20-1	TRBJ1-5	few	TGCAGTGCTAGTGAAAGCGGGCCCAGCAATCAGCCCCAGCATTTT	CSASESGPSNQPQHF
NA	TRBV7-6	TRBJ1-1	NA	TGTGCCAGCAGCAGCAGACGGGGTCAAGTGGTTTCAGAAGCTTTCTTT	CASSSRRGQVVSEAFF
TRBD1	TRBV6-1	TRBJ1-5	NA	TGTGCCAGCAGTGAACCGAGTGGGACAGGGATCGGCCAGCCCCAGCATTTT	CASSEPSGTGIGQPQHF
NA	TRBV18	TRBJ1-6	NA	TGTGCCAGCTCAAGTAGCGGAGGATCCTATAATTCACCCCTCCACTTT	CASSSSGGSYNSPLHF
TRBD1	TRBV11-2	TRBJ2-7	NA	TGTGCCAGCAGCTTAAGGGGGCTCTCCTACGAGCAGTACTTC	CASSLRGLSYEQYF
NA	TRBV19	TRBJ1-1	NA	TGTGCCAGTAGTATGGGCAGGGATATAACTGAAGCTTTCTTT	CASSMGRDITEAFF
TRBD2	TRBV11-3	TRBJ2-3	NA	TGTGCCAGCAAGCGGGACCGGAGCACAGATACGCAGTATTTT	CASKRDRSTDTQYF
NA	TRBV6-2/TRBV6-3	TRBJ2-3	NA	TGTGCCAGCAGCCCCCGGGACACAGATACGCAGTATTTT	CASSPRDTDTQYF
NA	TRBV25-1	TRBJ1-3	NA	TGTGCCAGCAGCGATCTACAGAGCTCTGGAAACACCATATATTTT	CASSDLQSSGNTIYF
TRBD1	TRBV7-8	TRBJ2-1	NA	TGTGCCAGCAGCTTATCGCGTGCAGGGGGCGAGCCAAACAATGAGCAGTTCTTC	CASSLSRAGGEPNNEQFF
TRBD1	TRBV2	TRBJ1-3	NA	TGTGCCAGCAGCGTAGACAGGGCCGCGGGTGGAAACACCATATATTTT	CASSVDRAAGGNTIYF
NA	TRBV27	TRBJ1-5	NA	TGTGCCAGCAGTTTCGAGGGCCACCGCGCCCAGCATTTT	CASSFEGHRAQHF
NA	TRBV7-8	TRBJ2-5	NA	TGTGCCAGCAGCGACTGGGAGGTGTTGGCCCAAGAGACCCAGTACTTC	CASSDWEVLAQETQYF
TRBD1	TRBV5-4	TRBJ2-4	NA	TGTGCCAGCAGCTTGGACAGGGGTTTGATTGGGATTCAGTACTTC	CASSLDRGLIGIQYF
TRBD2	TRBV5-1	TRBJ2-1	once	TGCGCCAGCAGTAACAGGACTAGCGGGAGGCCCAATGAGCAGTTCTTC	CASSNRTSGRPNEQFF
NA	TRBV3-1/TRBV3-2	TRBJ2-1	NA	TGTGCCAGCAGCCAACTTAAGGCGGGCCCGGGGTTCTTC	CASSQLKAGPGFF
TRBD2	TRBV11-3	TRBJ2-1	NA	TGTGCCAGCAGCTTAGATGGGGGGGTACATGGGCAGTTCTTC	CASSLDGGVHGQFF
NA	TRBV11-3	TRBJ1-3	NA	TGTGCCAGCAGTACAGGGTTTGGAAACACCATATATTTT	CASSTGFGNTIYF
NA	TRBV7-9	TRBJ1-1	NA	TGTGCCAGCAGCTTAGCGCAGGGGAACACTGAAGCTTTCTTT	CASSLAQGNTEAFF
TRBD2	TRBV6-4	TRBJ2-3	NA	TGTGCCAGCAGTGACGGCGGGAGTGGCGATACGCAGTATTTT	CASSDGGSGDTQYF
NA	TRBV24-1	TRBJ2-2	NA	TGTGCCACCAGTGATTTCCGCAGGGATGACACCGGGGAGCTGTTTTTT	CATSDFRRDDTGELFF
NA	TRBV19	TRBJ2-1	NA	TGTGCCAGTAGTACGGGGAGAGAGCAGTTCTTC	CASSTGREQFF
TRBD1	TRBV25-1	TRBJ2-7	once	TGTGCCATTTCCGGGACAGGTCAGTCCGAGCAGTACTTC	CAISGTGQSEQYF
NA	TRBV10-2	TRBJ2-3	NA	TGCGCCAGCAGTGGGGTAGCGCTGGTAAAAGAATCCCTCACAGATACGCAGTATTTT	CASSGVALVKESLTDTQYF
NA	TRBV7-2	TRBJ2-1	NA	TGTGCCAGCAGCTTATTCATCGGTAATGAGCAGTTCTTC	CASSLFIGNEQFF
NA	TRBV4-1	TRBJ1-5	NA	TGCGCCAGCAGCCAAGACCCGGGAGCCTTCAATCAGCCCCAGCATTTT	CASSQDPGAFNQPQHF
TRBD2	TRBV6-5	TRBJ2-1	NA	TGTGCCAGCAGTTACGGCGGGAGCTACAATGAGCAGTTCTTC	CASSYGGSYNEQFF
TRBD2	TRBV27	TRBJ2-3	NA	TGTGCCAGCAGTCTATTAGCGGGAGGGCTCGCAGATACGCAGTATTTT	CASSLLAGGLADTQYF
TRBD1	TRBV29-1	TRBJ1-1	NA	TGCAGCGTTTCCTCGGTGCAGGGGGCGCGAACTGAAGCTTTCTTT	CSVSSVQGARTEAFF
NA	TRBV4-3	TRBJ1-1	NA	TGCGCCAGCAGCCAGGGAACCGGAGGTATGAACACTGAAGCTTTCTTT	CASSQGTGGMNTEAFF
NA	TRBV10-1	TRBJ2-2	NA	TGCGCCAGCAAGTCAAGGGAGCCCGGGGAGCTGTTTTTT	CASKSREPGELFF
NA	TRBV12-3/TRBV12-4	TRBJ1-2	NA	TGTGCCAGCAGTTTAGCCAGTGGCTATGGCTACACCTTC	CASSLASGYGYTF
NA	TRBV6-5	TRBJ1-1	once	TGTGCCAGCAGTTACGGGACTAGGAACACTGAAGCTTTCTTT	CASSYGTRNTEAFF
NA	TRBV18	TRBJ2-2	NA	TGTGCCAGCTCAAGAACCCGGGCGGGAACCGGGGAGCTGTTTTTT	CASSRTRAGTGELFF
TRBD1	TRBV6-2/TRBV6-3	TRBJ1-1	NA	TGTGCCAGCAGCCCCCCCGACAGGGCAGAAGCTTTCTTT	CASSPPDRAEAFF
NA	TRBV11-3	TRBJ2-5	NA	TGTGCCAGCAGCTTAGATTGGGAGGAGGTGAACCAAGAGACCCAGTACTTC	CASSLDWEEVNQETQYF
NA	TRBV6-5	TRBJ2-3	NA	TGTGCCAGCGGAGAGGGAGGCTTCAGCACAGATACGCAGTATTTT	CASGEGGFSTDTQYF
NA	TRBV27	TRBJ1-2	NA	TGTGCCAGCAGTTTAGTAGGGGGAGCTAACTATGGCTACACCTTC	CASSLVGGANYGYTF
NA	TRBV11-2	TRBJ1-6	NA	TGTGCCAGCAGCCCCCCAGCGACAGCGAATCATTCACCCCTCCACTTT	CASSPPATANHSPLHF
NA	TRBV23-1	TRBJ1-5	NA	TGCGCCAGCAGTCAACGGACGGGGCAGCCCCAGCATTTT	CASSQRTGQPQHF
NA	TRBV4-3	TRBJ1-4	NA	TGCGCCAGCAGCCAAGATAAATACAGACGAGAAAAACTGTTTTTT	CASSQDKYRREKLFF